The next 20 T cell receptor beta chains were all read from a single sample in a study of T cell responses to AZD1222 COVID-19 vaccine. Sequencing used immunoSEQ multiplex PCR; TCRdb keeps in-frame clones, though not all of them. The table records approximately 60,000 clones, over 80% of them present only once. Material: peripheral blood, obtained on day 0 of AZD1222 vaccination. Receptors were obtained from an adult in good health.

The V and J genes are TRBV6-1 and TRBJ1-2; the D gene is possibly TRBD1 (5 bases). Between the trimmed V and J ends, which lost 6 bases and 3 bases, there was a span of 11 bases. There are 13 residues in the CDR3. Looked up from germline, CDR1 is MNHNS and CDR2 is SASEGT. The CDR3 protein is CASRGDADYGYTF. CDR3 bases: TGTGCCAGCAGGGGGGACGCCGACTATGGCTACACCTTC.

The genes are TRBV7-6 and TRBJ2-1, with a tentative D call TRBD2 (6 bases). CDR3 length equals 14 residues. The V gene's germline CDR1 is SGHVS and CDR2 FNYEAQ. The V end was cut by 5 bases, the J end by 10 bases, with 18 bases between. For the CDR3, the DNA is TGTGCCAGCAGCCCCAGCGGGCCCCGAAGGGAGCAGTTCTTC. It codes for CASSPSGPRREQFF.

Turning to this clone: The same CDR3 is also encoded by other DNA sequences in this sample. The chain combines TRBV7-2 with TRBJ1-2; 7 bases are shared with TRBD1. This CDR3 is 13 amino acids long. Germline V lookup: CDR1 SGHTA, CDR2 FQGNSA. V lost 5 bases, J lost 4 bases, and 4 bases stayed unmatched. The CDR3 bases are TGTGCCAGCAGCCTGGGGACAGCCTATGGCTACACCTTC. Translating gives CASSLGTAYGYTF.

The chain links TRBV2 to TRBJ1-3; D gene ambiguous. The germline V gene has CDR1 SNHLY and CDR2 FYNNEI. The CDR3 spans 13 residues. Trimming removed 4 bases from V and 0 bases from J, with 4 bases in between. CDR3 in amino acids: CASSGVSGNTIYF. CDR3 sequence (DNA): TGTGCCAGCAGTGGGGTCTCTGGAAACACCATATATTTT.

The V call is TRBV18, the J call TRBJ2-7, with D unclear. Trimming removed 0 bases at V and 2 bases at J, with 5 bases between. The CDR3 loop spans 13 amino acids. Germline V gene lookup returns CDR1 KGHSH and CDR2 LQKENI. The CDR3, as DNA: TGTGCCAGCTCACCACCCGCAACCTACGAGCAGTACTTC. Translated, it gives CASSPPATYEQYF.

The rearrangement joins TRBV14 to TRBJ2-1; D call uncertain. CDR3 length: 15 residues. V gave up 2 bases and J gave up 4 bases, with 12 bases separating them. The germline gives CDR1 SGHDN, CDR2 FVKESK. As DNA, the CDR3 is TGTGCCAGCAGCCAACCCCGACACCTTTACAATGAGCAGTTCTTC. It yields the protein CASSQPRHLYNEQFF.

This clone has only one observation. This sequence joins TRBV4-3 and TRBJ2-7; TRBD1 matches at 7 bases. Germline V lookup: CDR1 LGHNA, CDR2 YSLEER. The CDR3 loop spans 15 amino acids. Trimming cost V 3 bases and J 4 bases; bases outside gene matches: 9. The DNA for the CDR3 is TGCGCCAGCAGCCATTTAAGACAGGGCGGGTACGAGCAGTACTTC. Its protein product is CASSHLRQGGYEQYF.

This chain joins TRBV10-3 and TRBJ1-4; tentative D call: TRBD1 (6 bases). Germline V gene data show CDR1 as ENHRY and CDR2 as SYGVKD. V lost 11 bases, J lost 7 bases, and 14 bases lay in between. This CDR3 spans 12 amino acids. CDR3 in DNA: TGTGCCTCCAGGGGAGACAGTGAAAAACTGTTTTTT. Translated: CASRGDSEKLFF.

Comments on this clone: Other DNA sequences in the same sample also yield this CDR3. The chain couples TRBV2 to TRBJ1-2, with D possibly being TRBD1 (6 bases). V was clipped by 3 bases and J by 6 bases, with 11 bases between them. This CDR3 is built from 13 residues. Germline V gene data show CDR1 as SNHLY and CDR2 as FYNNEI. Here the CDR3 DNA reads TGTGCCAGCAGTGAGAGCAGGGGTAATGGCTACACCTTC. It specifies CASSESRGNGYTF.

The chain employs TRBV3-1 (or the pseudogene TRBV3-2) and TRBJ1-5; 7 bases align to TRBD1. The germline V gene encodes CDR1 LGHDT and CDR2 YNNKEL (reference sequence). The V and J ends lost 1 base and 7 bases, in that order; junction bases with no gene match: 4. The CDR3 runs 14 residues. CDR3 nucleotides: TGTGCCAGCAGCCAAGGGACAGGCGGACAGCCCCAGCATTTT. Residues: CASSQGTGGQPQHF.

The genes are TRBV5-1 and TRBJ2-3; D ambiguous. This CDR3 contains 15 residues. Germline lookup yields CDR1 SGHRS and CDR2 YFSETQ. V lost 0 bases to trimming and J lost 0 bases, with 8 bases between them. The chain's CDR3 is CASSLGRLSTDTQYF. In DNA form, the CDR3 reads TGCGCCAGCAGCTTGGGCAGGCTAAGCACAGATACGCAGTATTTT. Full variable domain (remainder filled in from reference TRBV5-1 and TRBJ2-3): KAGVTQTPRYLIKTRGQQVTLSCSPISGHRSVSWYQQTPGQGLQFLFEYFSETQRNKGNFPGRFSGRQFSNSRSEMNVSTLELGDSALYLCASSLGRLSTDTQYFGPGTRLTVL.

The chain carries TRBV29-1 and TRBJ2-2; D not resolved. This CDR3 is 14 amino acids long. Deletions cut 3 bases from V and 0 bases from J, with 8 bases between. Germline-derived CDR1 and CDR2 are SQVTM and ANQGSEA. The DNA for the CDR3 is TGCAGCGTTGATGACTGGACGAACACCGGGGAGCTGTTTTTT. This translates into CSVDDWTNTGELFF.

The rearrangement joins TRBV4-1 to TRBJ2-7; TRBD1 aligns across 8 bases. After removal of 4 bases from V and 4 bases from J, the junction contained 9 bases not matched to a gene. Germline V gene data show CDR1 as MGHRA and CDR2 as YSYEKL. The CDR3 is 15 amino acids. The CDR3 nucleotides read TGCGCCAGCAGCCTAGGGGCGGGACAGGTTTACGAGCAGTACTTC. This codes for CASSLGAGQVYEQYF.

The gene calls are TRBV10-1 and TRBJ2-7; 10 nucleotides match TRBD1. The CDR3 contains 14 residues. Per germline, CDR1 WNHNN and CDR2 SYGVQD (reference sequence). The V gene end was trimmed by 5 bases and the J gene end by 3 bases; junction bases not matched to a gene: 4. CDR3 residues: CASSPGQGGYEQYF. CDR3 DNA sequence: TGCGCCAGCAGTCCCGGACAGGGGGGCTACGAGCAGTACTTC.

V and J are TRBV19 and TRBJ1-1, with TRBD1 as a possible D gene (6 bases). The V end lost 11 bases, the J end lost 5 bases, and 15 bases lay between the germline ends. This CDR3 spans 12 amino acids. CDR1 LNHDA and CDR2 SQIVND come from the germline V gene (reference sequence). CDR3 DNA: TGTGCCGTTCTCGGACAGAGGACTGAAGCTTTCTTT. This encodes CAVLGQRTEAFF.

The J gene is TRBJ2-7, the V gene TRBV24-1; TRBD2 matches at 8 bases. This CDR3 spans 15 amino acids. V lost 3 bases to trimming and J lost 0 bases; unmatched junction nucleotides: 3. CDR1 and CDR2 from the germline V gene are KGHDR and SFDVKD. The CDR3: CATSDAGTSSYEQYF. The CDR3 bases are TGTGCCACCAGTGATGCCGGGACTAGCTCCTACGAGCAGTACTTC.

The chain is built from TRBV28 and TRBJ2-1; 8 nucleotides agree with TRBD1. The V gene's germline CDR1 is MDHEN and CDR2 SYDVKM. The CDR3 has 15 residues. V lost 7 bases and J lost 9; bases outside the gene matches: 14. The CDR3 region is CASKPLQGAAVEQFF. Here the CDR3 DNA reads TGTGCCAGCAAACCTCTGCAGGGGGCCGCGGTTGAGCAGTTCTTC.

This clone has just one count. The genes are TRBV25-1 and TRBJ2-1, with D hard to call. Germline V gene sequence: CDR1 MGHDK, CDR2 SYGVNS. CDR3 size: 14 residues. Trimming left V 3 bases short and J 5 bases short, with 11 bases between. The DNA for the CDR3 is TGTGCCAGCAGTGAGGTCAATTCAAACAATGAGCAGTTCTTC. Translating gives CASSEVNSNNEQFF.

V gene TRBV4-1 combines with J gene TRBJ1-2, with D maybe TRBD1 (6 bases). The germline V and J ends were trimmed by 3 bases and 5 bases, with 22 bases remaining between them. Germline CDR1 and CDR2: MGHRA and YSYEKL. The CDR3 is 17 residues long. CDR3 in amino acids: CASSQVPATGERYGYTF. CDR3 in DNA: TGCGCCAGCAGCCAGGTGCCCGCGACAGGTGAAAGATATGGCTACACCTTC.

The V gene is TRBV7-6, the J gene TRBJ2-5; D possibly corresponds to TRBD2 (5 bases). Deletions cut 10 bases from V and 2 bases from J, with 20 bases between. CDR1 and CDR2 (germline): SGHVS, FNYEAQ. The CDR3 has 15 amino acids. Here the CDR3 DNA reads TGTGCCATCCAGCTTATGGCGGGTTTTCAAGAGACCCAGTACTTC. Translating gives CAIQLMAGFQETQYF.